Each of the 26 T cell receptor beta chains below was sequenced from the same sample in a study of T cell responses to AZD1222 COVID-19 vaccine. Assay used: immunoSEQ multiplex PCR; TCRdb lists only in-frame clones, some missing. The profile shows some 200,000 clones, about nine tenths of them singletons. This specimen was peripheral blood, taken 28 days after the second AZD1222 dose. All receptors come from an adult who received the AZD1222 COVID-19 vaccine.

The CDR3 spells CASSEASRVSTDTQYF. In DNA, the CDR3 is TGTGCCAGCAGTGAAGCGTCGAGGGTCTCCACAGATACGCAGTATTTT. The chain carries TRBV6-1 and TRBJ2-3, with D perhaps matching TRBD2 (5 bases). There are 16 residues in the CDR3. V lost 0 bases and J 2 bases, leaving 12 bases between the germline ends. Germline V CDR1 and CDR2: MNHNS, SASEGT.

This chain joins TRBV18 and TRBJ2-1; unclear D gene. CDR1 is KGHSH and CDR2 is LQKENI in the germline V gene. The V end lost 3 bases, the J end lost 9 bases, and 9 bases lay between the germline ends. This CDR3 contains 12 residues. CDR3 amino acids: CASSPSRGEQFF. The CDR3 bases are TGTGCCAGCTCACCCTCCCGAGGTGAGCAGTTCTTC.

The chain is built from TRBV7-3 and TRBJ2-5; 7 nucleotides agree with TRBD2. V shed 3 bases, J shed 4 bases, and the junction held 8 bases outside the gene matches. The CDR3 runs to 15 residues. Germline V gene sequence: CDR1 SGHTA, CDR2 FQGTGA. The CDR3: CASSLGPGRGETQYF. The CDR3 DNA follows: TGTGCCAGCAGCTTGGGGCCGGGGAGGGGAGAGACCCAGTACTTC. The whole variable domain, filled in from reference TRBV7-3 and TRBJ2-5, reads GAGVSQTPSNKVTEKGKYVELRCDPISGHTALYWYRQSLGQGPEFLIYFQGTGAADDSGLPNDRFFAVRPEGSVSTLKIQRTERGDSAVYLCASSLGPGRGETQYFGPGTRLLVL.

J is TRBJ1-6 and V is TRBV6-2 or TRBV6-3; D remains ambiguous. V gave up 6 bases and J gave up 12 bases, with 9 bases separating them. CDR1 MNHEY and CDR2 SVGEGT come from the germline V gene. CDR3 length: 11 amino acids. CDR3 region: CASSPGLPLHF. CDR3 bases: TGTGCCAGCAGCCCAGGCTTACCCCTCCACTTT.

This chain links TRBV25-1 with TRBJ2-7, with 8 bases that match TRBD1. From germline, CDR1 is MGHDK and CDR2 SYGVNS. The CDR3 contains 15 residues. V lost 3 bases, J lost 7 bases, and 11 bases stayed unmatched. This CDR3 reads CASSDPGQVGGEQYF. The CDR3 DNA reads as TGTGCCAGCAGTGACCCGGGACAGGTTGGAGGGGAGCAGTACTTC.

As concerns this clone: At the DNA level, this CDR3 is encoded by other sequences in the same sample as well. CDR3 DNA sequence: TGTGCCAGTAGTTTACAGGGGGGCACTGAAGCTTTCTTT. It is translated as CASSLQGGTEAFF. This chain uses TRBV19 with TRBJ1-1; 8 bases are shared with TRBD1. CDR3 length: 13 residues. V shed 5 bases and J 4 bases; nucleotides not matched to a gene: 3. Looked up from germline, CDR1 is LNHDA and CDR2 is SQIVND (reference sequence).

This sequence joins TRBV27 and TRBJ2-7; D ambiguous. The CDR3 spans 13 residues. With 3 bases removed from V and 2 bases from J, the gap between germline ends came to 8 bases. Per the germline V gene, CDR1 is MNHEY and CDR2 is SMNVEV (reference sequence). CDR3 in DNA: TGTGCCAGCAGTTTTAGGGATACCTACGAGCAGTACTTC. It translates to CASSFRDTYEQYF.

V gene TRBV10-3 combines with J gene TRBJ2-7; 10 positions match TRBD2. V shed 4 bases, J shed 0 bases, and the junction held 0 bases outside the gene matches. Germline values: CDR1 ENHRY, CDR2 SYGVKD. CDR3 length equals 14 residues. The CDR3 region has the DNA TGTGCCATCAGTGGGACTAGCGGCTCCTACGAGCAGTACTTC. Amino acid sequence: CAISGTSGSYEQYF.

The V and J genes are TRBV7-9 and TRBJ2-7; D perhaps matches TRBD1 (8 bases). Germline V gives CDR1 SEHNR, CDR2 FQNEAQ (reference sequence). The V end was cut by 5 bases, the J end by 5 bases, with 16 bases between. The CDR3 extends over 14 amino acids. Here the CDR3 DNA reads TGTGCCAGCAGCCTACAGGGGGGGGTGGACGAGCAGTACTTC. Its translation: CASSLQGGVDEQYF.

V usage is TRBV5-8 and J usage is TRBJ2-7, with TRBD1 identical over 8 bases. The CDR3 is 14 amino acids. Germline V gene sequence: CDR1 SGHTS, CDR2 YDEGEE. V trimming: 3 bases; J trimming: 1 base; junction bases outside the gene matches: 3. As DNA, the CDR3 is TGTGCCAGCAGCTCTGGGACAGGATCCTACGAGCAGTACTTC. Translation: CASSSGTGSYEQYF.

The rearrangement uses TRBV7-2 and TRBJ2-5, with 7 bases aligning to TRBD2. Germline V gene lookup returns CDR1 SGHTA and CDR2 FQGNSA. Trimming removed 1 base from V and 7 bases from J; junction bases left unmatched: 12. This CDR3 region has 16 residues. DNA for the CDR3: TGTGCCAGCAGCTTAGGGGCTAGCGGCACGGTGGGGACCCAGTACTTC. Protein product: CASSLGASGTVGTQYF.

CDR3 DNA sequence: TGTGCCAGCAGCCCCTACCCGGGACAGGAGTTCCGCTCCTACGAGCAGTACTTC. Amino acid sequence: CASSPYPGQEFRSYEQYF. V gene TRBV7-8 combines with J gene TRBJ2-7; 8 positions match TRBD1. The CDR3 extends over 18 amino acids. The J segment lost 0 bases and the V segment lost 5 bases, leaving 15 bases of the junction unmatched. Germline CDR1 is SGHVS and CDR2 is FQNEAQ.

The CDR3, as DNA: TGCGCCAGCAGTCAATTCTACGACGACAGGGGCCCCCAGTCACGGAATCAGCCCCAGCATTTT. Its protein product is CASSQFYDDRGPQSRNQPQHF. This chain connects TRBV23-1 to TRBJ1-5; 8 bases align to TRBD1. TRBV23-1 counts as an open reading frame of uncertain function. The J segment lost 4 bases and the V segment lost 1 base, leaving 21 bases of the junction unmatched. The CDR3 sequence is 21 residues long.

V gene TRBV2 combines with J gene TRBJ2-3; 12 nucleotides align to TRBD2. V lost 0 bases to trimming and J lost 1 base; unmatched junction nucleotides: 8. Germline V gene sequence: CDR1 SNHLY, CDR2 FYNNEI. CDR3 size: 19 residues. CDR3: CASSEAEGLAGPGTDTQYF. Here the CDR3 DNA reads TGTGCCAGCAGTGAAGCGGAGGGACTAGCGGGTCCCGGCACAGATACGCAGTATTTT.

This rearrangement joins TRBV30 to TRBJ2-2; no clear D. The V and J ends lost 0 bases and 0 bases respectively, with 5 bases between them. There are 14 residues in the CDR3. Per germline, CDR1 GTSNPN and CDR2 SVGIG (reference sequence). For the CDR3, the DNA is TGTGCCTGGAGTGTCTTGCCGAACACCGGGGAGCTGTTTTTT. It is translated as CAWSVLPNTGELFF.

The sample holds one count of this clone. This rearrangement joins TRBV9 to TRBJ2-3, with D unclear. The CDR3 has 12 residues. CDR1 SGDLS and CDR2 YYNGEE come from the germline V gene. Trimming took 1 base from V and 4 from J, leaving 4 bases between them. CDR3 sequence: CASSVTPDTQYF. Here the CDR3 DNA reads TGTGCCAGCAGCGTAACGCCAGATACGCAGTATTTT.

The chain employs TRBV12-3 or TRBV12-4 and TRBJ1-2; no definite D call. V was cut by 4 bases and J by 7 bases, with 7 bases left in between. The CDR3 has 11 residues. The CDR3 protein is CASSSSRGYTF. For the CDR3, the DNA is TGTGCCAGCAGTTCTAGTCGTGGCTACACCTTC.

The chain employs TRBV9 and TRBJ1-4, with a possible D match to TRBD1 (6 bases). V dropped 3 bases and J dropped 0 bases, with 15 bases sitting between them. Germline V gene sequence: CDR1 SGDLS, CDR2 YYNGEE. There are 17 residues in the CDR3. CDR3 amino acids: CASSGGRQAATNEKLFF. In DNA form, the CDR3 reads TGTGCCAGCAGCGGAGGAAGACAGGCTGCAACTAATGAAAAACTGTTTTTT.

The chain is built from TRBV11-2 and TRBJ1-3; D gene ambiguous. The CDR3 contains 14 residues. Per germline, CDR1 SGHAT and CDR2 FQNNGV. Between the trimmed V and J ends, which lost 0 bases and 0 bases, there was a span of 3 bases. The CDR3 nucleotides are TGTGCCAGCAGCTTAGAATACTCTGGAAACACCATATATTTT. Residues: CASSLEYSGNTIYF.

This rearrangement joins TRBV19 to TRBJ1-5; the D gene is possibly TRBD1 (6 bases). Per the germline V gene, CDR1 is LNHDA and CDR2 is SQIVND (reference sequence). Trimming took 3 bases from V and 5 from J, leaving 14 bases between them. This CDR3 comprises 15 residues. In DNA form, the CDR3 reads TGTGCCAGTAGTATCCGGGGGGCCGGGCATCAGCCCCAGCATTTT. Its translation: CASSIRGAGHQPQHF.

V usage is TRBV19 and J usage is TRBJ2-3; 9 bases are a match to TRBD2. The CDR3 extends over 15 amino acids. Trimming took 3 bases from V and 3 from J; bases not matched to a gene: 4. The V gene's germline CDR1 is LNHDA and CDR2 SQIVND (reference sequence). This chain's CDR3 is CASSISGGVTDTQYF. DNA for the CDR3: TGTGCCAGTAGTATTAGCGGGGGTGTTACAGATACGCAGTATTTT.

This clone has just a few counts. This chain links TRBV7-9 with TRBJ2-6; D ambiguous. The CDR3 length is 13 residues. Trimming stripped 5 bases from V and 4 bases from J, with 6 bases between. CDR1 SEHNR and CDR2 FQNEAQ come from the germline V gene (reference sequence). DNA for the CDR3: TGTGCCAGCAGCCCCCGGGGGGCCAACGTCCTGACTTTC. This codes for CASSPRGANVLTF.

Only one count was recorded for this clone. Distinct nucleotide sequences in the sample also encode this CDR3. The chain has TRBV7-8 and TRBJ1-5, with D unresolved. The CDR3 runs 13 residues. Looked up from germline, CDR1 is SGHVS and CDR2 is FQNEAQ. Trimming pared 2 bases from V and 4 bases from J, leaving 6 bases between. CDR3 DNA sequence: TGTGCCAGCAGCTTACGCCCGAATCAGCCCCAGCATTTT. It specifies CASSLRPNQPQHF.

The chain recombines TRBV11-3 with TRBJ2-1, with TRBD1 matching over 10 bases. The CDR3 loop spans 15 amino acids. V lost 5 bases and J lost 6; bases outside the gene matches: 7. Germline V CDR1 and CDR2: SGHNT, YENEEA. The CDR3 sequence: CASSRGQGTSNEQFF. The CDR3 DNA reads TGTGCCAGCAGCCGGGGACAGGGGACAAGCAATGAGCAGTTCTTC. Combining the CDR3 with reference TRBV11-3 and TRBJ2-1 gives the whole variable domain EAGVVQSPRYKIIEKKQPVAFWCNPISGHNTLYWYLQNLGQGPELLIRYENEEAVDDSQLPKDRFSAERLKGVDSTLKIQPAELGDSAVYLCASSRGQGTSNEQFFGPGTRLTVL.

The gene calls are TRBV19 and TRBJ1-5; 7 bases are a match to TRBD1. V gave up 4 bases and J gave up 5 bases; unmatched junction bases: 8. The CDR3 is 15 amino acids. Germline CDR1 reads LNHDA; CDR2 reads SQIVND (reference sequence). The CDR3 here is CASSRAGGQHQPQHF. CDR3 sequence (DNA): TGTGCCAGTAGTAGAGCCGGGGGACAGCATCAGCCCCAGCATTTT.

The V gene is TRBV7-9, the J gene TRBJ1-6; TRBD1 agrees at 7 bases. This CDR3 region has 17 residues. Germline CDR1 and CDR2: SEHNR and FQNEAQ (reference sequence). The J segment lost 7 bases and the V segment lost 4 bases, leaving 13 bases of the junction unmatched. The CDR3 DNA reads TGTGCCAGCAGCTCTAACTACGGGACAGTAAAAAATTCACCCCTCCACTTT. It translates to CASSSNYGTVKNSPLHF.